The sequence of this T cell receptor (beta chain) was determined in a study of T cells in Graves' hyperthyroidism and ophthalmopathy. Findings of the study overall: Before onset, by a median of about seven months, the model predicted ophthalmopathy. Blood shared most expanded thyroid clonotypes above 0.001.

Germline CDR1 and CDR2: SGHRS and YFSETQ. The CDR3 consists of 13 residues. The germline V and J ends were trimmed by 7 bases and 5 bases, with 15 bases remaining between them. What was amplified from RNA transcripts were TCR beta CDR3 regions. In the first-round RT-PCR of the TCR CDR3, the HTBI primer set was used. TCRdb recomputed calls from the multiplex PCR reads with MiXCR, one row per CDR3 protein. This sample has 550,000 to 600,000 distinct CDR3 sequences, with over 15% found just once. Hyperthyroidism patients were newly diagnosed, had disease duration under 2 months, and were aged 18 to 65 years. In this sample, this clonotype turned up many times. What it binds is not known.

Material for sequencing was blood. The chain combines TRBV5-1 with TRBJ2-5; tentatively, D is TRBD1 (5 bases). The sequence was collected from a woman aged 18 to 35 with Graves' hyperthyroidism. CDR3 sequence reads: CASQRTPTETQYF. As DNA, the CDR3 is TGCGCCAGCCAACGGACACCTACGGAGACCCAGTACTTC.